The rows below give T cell receptor beta chains drawn from one sample of a study of cytomegalovirus exposure and HLA in healthy donors. TCRdb keeps only in-frame clones here, not all; method: immunoSEQ multiplex PCR. The profile shows approximately 120,000 clones, about 70% of them singletons. Sequencing used PBMCs. The receptors here all came from a woman in her thirties or forties in good health and CMV-seropositive. CDR3s include the opening cysteine and the closing phenylalanine or tryptophan. The D gene is left open where the match is weak. Expanded clones are given a class, and other clones once, few, many or no size at all.

few | NA | TRBJ1-5 | TRBV10-1 | TGCGCCAGCAAAAGACAGGTGGTGGGTCAGCCCCAGCATTTT | CASKRQVVGQPQHF
once | NA | TRBJ1-1 | TRBV2 | TGTGCCAGCAGGACCCAAGGCCGCGGAGAAGCTTTCTTT | CASRTQGRGEAFF
NA | NA | TRBJ2-5 | TRBV7-7 | TGTGCCAGCAGCTCATCGAGGGCAGCCGGGCAAGAGACCCAGTACTTC | CASSSSRAAGQETQYF
NA | TRBD2 | TRBJ2-1 | TRBV5-1 | TGCGCCAGCAGCTTGGAGTGGGGCGGGGGGGCAGTTGAGCAGTTCTTC | CASSLEWGGGAVEQFF
NA | NA | TRBJ1-5 | TRBV10-3 | TGTGCCATCAGTGAGGCAGTGAATCAGCCCCAGCATTTT | CAISEAVNQPQHF
NA | NA | TRBJ1-6 | TRBV20-1 | TGCAGTGCTAGAGATCTAGTTTCCCTCCACTTT | CSARDLVSLHF
NA | TRBD1 | TRBJ2-3 | TRBV5-1 | TGCGCCAGCAGCTTGAGGGGGCATGAAGATACGCAGTATTTT | CASSLRGHEDTQYF
NA | TRBD2 | TRBJ2-7 | TRBV6-1 | TGTGCCAGCAGTGCCCCGGGGGGGTTCTACGAGCAGTACTTC | CASSAPGGFYEQYF
NA | NA | TRBJ1-2 | TRBV12-5 | TGTGCTAGTGGTTACGGTGAATTCTATGGCTACACCTTC | CASGYGEFYGYTF
NA | NA | TRBJ1-1 | TRBV12-5 | TGTGCTAGTGGTTTGGCAAACACTGAAGCTTTCTTT | CASGLANTEAFF
NA | NA | TRBJ1-1 | TRBV16 | TGTGCCAGCAGCCAAAAACAGAGGAACACTGAAGCTTTCTTT | CASSQKQRNTEAFF
few | NA | TRBJ1-1 | TRBV5-4 | TGTGCCAGCAGCCCGGGGACAAGGCAGGCCACTGAAGCTTTCTTT | CASSPGTRQATEAFF
NA | TRBD1 | TRBJ1-2 | TRBV5-1 | TGCGCCAGCTCCAGGGACAGCTCTTCTAACTATGGCTACACCTTC | CASSRDSSSNYGYTF
NA | NA | TRBJ1-4 | TRBV25-1 | TGTGCCAGCAGTGCAGGACAGCGAACTAATGAAAAACTGTTTTTT | CASSAGQRTNEKLFF
NA | NA | TRBJ2-1 | TRBV9 | TGTGCCAGCAGCCCCAGGGGAATGGTATACAATGAGCAGTTCTTC | CASSPRGMVYNEQFF
once | NA | TRBJ1-1 | TRBV6-1 | TGTGCCAGCAGTGAAGGTGGTAGAGGGCTCACTGAAGCTTTCTTT | CASSEGGRGLTEAFF